The 17 T cell receptor beta chains presented below share a single source sample, sequenced in a study of identical twins. Via MiXCR, TCRdb re-called the 5' RACE reads, giving one row per CDR3 protein. There are roughly 250,000 distinct CDR3 sequences in the sample; roughly 7% occur only once, and 3% to 4% lies in the top ten. These data were also filed under a second study, of yellow fever vaccine responses in identical twins.

Material: memory (CD45RO+) T cells sorted from blood. These receptors originate from a woman younger than 35 in good health.

In its sample, this clonotype was seen many times. The J gene is TRBJ1-4, the V gene TRBV10-3; possible D gene TRBD1, 5 bases. Germline CDR1 reads ENHRY; CDR2 reads SYGVKD. The CDR3 covers 12 residues. V was cut by 8 bases and J by 5 bases, with 9 bases left in between. CDR3 DNA sequence: TGTGCCATCGGGGGGGGAAATGAAAAACTGTTTTTT. Translation gives CAIGGGNEKLFF.

This clonotype was seen at least ten times. The V and J genes are TRBV12-3 or TRBV12-4 and TRBJ2-3; D may be TRBD1 (6 bases). Trimming pared 6 bases from V and 2 bases from J, leaving 12 bases between. The CDR3 sequence is 14 residues long. The CDR3 here is CASRFGQTTDTQYF. For the CDR3, the DNA is TGTGCCAGCAGGTTTGGACAGACCACAGATACGCAGTATTTT.

This chain connects TRBV28 to TRBJ2-5; no clear D. Germline assignment: CDR1 MDHEN and CDR2 SYDVKM. V shed 2 bases and J shed 7 bases, with 23 bases lying between them. The CDR3 totals 17 residues. The CDR3 DNA reads TGTGCCAGCAGTTTAGAGGCTCGGGCGGATAGAAGATGGACCCAGTACTTC. As protein: CASSLEARADRRWTQYF.

The V gene is TRBV7-2, the J gene TRBJ2-3; a possible D gene is TRBD1 (5 bases). CDR1 SGHTA and CDR2 FQGNSA come from the germline V gene. This CDR3 has 15 amino acids. The germline V and J ends were trimmed by 1 base and 1 base, with 9 bases remaining between them. The CDR3 spells CASSLEGQRTDTQYF. The CDR3 DNA sequence: TGTGCCAGCAGCTTAGAGGGGCAGCGCACAGATACGCAGTATTTT.

This chain links TRBV5-4 with TRBJ2-1; no firm D call. Germline V lookup: CDR1 SGHNT, CDR2 YYREEE (reference sequence). The V gene lost 0 bases and the J gene lost 5 bases, with 12 bases spanning the gap. The CDR3 sequence is 15 residues long. CDR3 protein: CASSLVGLPNNEQFF. The CDR3 DNA sequence: TGTGCCAGCAGCTTGGTGGGTCTGCCAAACAATGAGCAGTTCTTC.

The chain uses TRBV24-1 and TRBJ2-5; 9 nucleotides line up with TRBD2. V was clipped by 4 bases and J by 0 bases; unmatched bases: 14. The CDR3 contains 19 residues. CDR1 and CDR2 (germline): KGHDR, SFDVKD. The CDR3 reads CATSDSRPGSGGHQETQYF. The CDR3 DNA reads as TGTGCCACCAGTGACTCCCGACCCGGGAGCGGGGGGCACCAAGAGACCCAGTACTTC.

This clonotype was detected ten times or more. J is TRBJ2-5 and V is TRBV5-5; D not resolved. V dropped 4 bases and J dropped 7 bases, with 17 bases sitting between them. Germline V CDR1 and CDR2: SGHKS, YYEKEE (reference sequence). The CDR3 length is 14 residues. The chain's CDR3 is CASSISRPGGTQYF. The CDR3 region has the DNA TGTGCCAGCAGCATCTCTCGACCGGGCGGGACCCAGTACTTC.

Concerning this clonotype itself: A junction boundary mismatches the germline segment, possibly from a read error. The rearrangement links TRBV13 to TRBJ2-1; 16 nucleotides agree with TRBD2. There are 19 residues in the CDR3. Germline CDR1 reads PRHDT; CDR2 reads FYEKMQ (reference sequence). The DNA for the CDR3 is TGTGCCTGCAGCCCCGGGACTAGCGGGGGGGCCTTCCCCTACAATGAGCAGTTCTTC. Amino acid sequence: CACSPGTSGGAFPYNEQFF.

The sample holds many counts of this clonotype. The chain uses TRBV20-1 and TRBJ1-1; D is unresolved. The V end was cut by 4 bases, the J end by 1 base, with 10 bases between. The CDR3 spans 13 residues. CDR1 and CDR2 (germline): DFQATT, SNEGSKA (reference sequence). The DNA of the CDR3 is TGCAGTGCTATTCTTAGCGGGAACACTGAAGCTTTCTTT. Its translation is CSAILSGNTEAFF.

In this sample, this clonotype turned up a few times. The chain carries TRBV10-3 and TRBJ2-3; the match to TRBD2 covers 11 bases. Germline loops: CDR1 ENHRY, CDR2 SYGVKD. The CDR3 has 15 amino acids. The V segment lost 8 bases and the J segment 3 bases; nucleotides outside the gene matches: 7. This chain's CDR3 is CAIRSGRAGTDTQYF. CDR3 in DNA: TGTGCCATCCGTAGCGGGAGGGCCGGGACAGATACGCAGTATTTT.

This clonotype was picked up a small number of times. This chain joins TRBV20-1 and TRBJ2-1; D is ambiguous. The germline V gene has CDR1 DFQATT and CDR2 SNEGSKA (reference sequence). Trimming took 0 bases from V and 9 from J, leaving 6 bases between them. The CDR3 consists of 11 residues. As DNA, the CDR3 is TGCAGTGCTAGAGATTACCCTGAGCAGTTCTTC. Translation gives CSARDYPEQFF.

This clonotype was seen more than once but under ten times. The chain has TRBV5-1 and TRBJ2-5; maybe TRBD2 (6 bases). The V end was cut by 4 bases, the J end by 4 bases, with 11 bases between. The V gene's germline CDR1 is SGHRS and CDR2 YFSETQ. The CDR3 consists of 13 residues. The CDR3 sequence: CASSLTRRETQYF. CDR3 coding DNA: TGCGCCAGCAGCCTGACTAGGCGAGAGACCCAGTACTTC.

V is TRBV23-1 and J is TRBJ2-3; 7 nucleotides line up with TRBD2. TRBV23-1 is classed as an ORF, of uncertain function. V trimming: 1 base; J trimming: 2 bases; junction bases outside the gene matches: 6. This CDR3 is built from 16 residues. The CDR3 DNA is TGCGCCAGCAGTCAATGGTCGGGGGGACCCACAGATACGCAGTATTTT. Translating it yields CASSQWSGGPTDTQYF.

This clonotype was picked up a small number of times. The chain recombines TRBV12-3 or TRBV12-4 with TRBJ1-5; possible D gene TRBD1, 6 bases. The ends were cut back, 3 bases at V and 4 bases at J, with 10 bases in the middle. CDR3 length: 14 residues. CDR3 in DNA: TGTGCCAGCAGTTTCGACAGGAAAAATCAGCCCCAGCATTTT. It yields the protein CASSFDRKNQPQHF.

This clonotype was counted ten times or more. At one of its ends the junction is not consistent with the germline gene, which may arise from a read error. This chain uses TRBV12-3 or TRBV12-4 with TRBJ2-1; 11 nucleotides match TRBD2. The CDR3 is 15 amino acids. The CDR3: CASSLAGGQYNEQFF. The CDR3 DNA sequence: TGTGCCAGCAGTCTAGCGGGGGGCCAATACAATGAGCAGTTCTTC.

J is TRBJ2-5 and V is TRBV7-2, with 7 bases matching TRBD1. The CDR3 runs to 13 residues. Germline trimming cut 5 bases from V and 4 bases from J; bases unmatched to any gene: 4. Germline V lookup: CDR1 SGHTA, CDR2 FQGNSA. CDR3 sequence: CASSQGQVETQYF. The CDR3 DNA sequence: TGTGCCAGCAGCCAAGGACAGGTAGAGACCCAGTACTTC.

In this sample, this clonotype turned up a few times. This chain connects TRBV2 to TRBJ1-2; 11 nucleotides match TRBD1. The V and J ends lost 6 bases and 7 bases, in that order; junction bases with no gene match: 13. The germline CDR1 and CDR2 sequences are SNHLY and FYNNEI. This CDR3 spans 16 amino acids. The CDR3 nucleotides read TGTGCCAGCAGGCCCGGAATCGGACAGGGGGCTAGTGGCTACACCTTC. Protein product: CASRPGIGQGASGYTF.